This entry lists 24 T cell receptor beta chains sequenced from one sample in a study of blood T cell repertoires in COVID-19. This table comes from immunoSEQ multiplex PCR, and its TCRdb copy is limited to in-frame clones, with some not included. The sample has more than 250,000 clones, approximately 90% seen once. The sample comprised PBMCs or T cells enriched from blood (not recorded which). These receptors came from a woman between 18 and 30 years old who had recovered from COVID-19.

The chain uses TRBV19 and TRBJ1-5; D uncertain. From germline, CDR1 is LNHDA and CDR2 SQIVND (reference sequence). The V and J ends lost 7 bases and 0 bases respectively, with 16 bases between them. The CDR3 loop spans 16 amino acids. The CDR3 region is CASNAPTTYSNQPQHF. The CDR3 DNA sequence: TGTGCCAGTAACGCCCCGACAACATATAGCAATCAGCCCCAGCATTTT.

The chain employs TRBV5-6 and TRBJ2-7, with D perhaps matching TRBD1 (5 bases). In germline, CDR1 is SGHDT, CDR2 YYEEEE. This CDR3 region has 14 residues. V was pared by 1 base and J by 3 bases, with 11 bases between. The CDR3 protein is CASSLQGVNYEQYF. CDR3 nucleotides: TGTGCCAGCAGCTTGCAAGGGGTAAACTACGAGCAGTACTTC. The variable domain in full, with the rest retrieved from reference TRBV5-6 and TRBJ2-7, is DAGVTQSPTHLIKTRGQQVTLRCSPKSGHDTVSWYQQALGQGPQFIFQYYEEEERQRGNFPDRFSGHQFPNYSSELNVNALLLGDSALYLCASSLQGVNYEQYFGPGTRLTVT.

This clone occurred once. This chain joins TRBV19 and TRBJ1-5, with 9 nucleotides matching TRBD1. The CDR3 extends over 15 amino acids. Per the germline V gene, CDR1 is LNHDA and CDR2 is SQIVND (reference sequence). V gave up 5 bases and J gave up 0 bases; unmatched junction bases: 2. CDR3 loop: CASSLTGGSNQPQHF. In nucleotides, the CDR3 is TGTGCCAGTAGTCTGACAGGGGGTAGCAATCAGCCCCAGCATTTT.

The chain has TRBV10-2 and TRBJ1-1; D is unresolved. Trimming cost V 6 bases and J 5 bases, with 10 bases left between them. CDR3 length: 12 amino acids. The germline V gene encodes CDR1 WSHSY and CDR2 SAAADI. CDR3 residues: CASSGSFTEAFF. CDR3 sequence (DNA): TGCGCCAGCAGCGGGAGTTTTACTGAAGCTTTCTTT.

The J gene is TRBJ1-1, the V gene TRBV5-6, with TRBD1 matching over 9 bases. Trimming at V came to 0 bases and at J to 0 bases, leaving 6 bases not matched to a gene. The CDR3 sequence is 17 residues long. CDR1 and CDR2 (germline): SGHDT, YYEEEE. The CDR3 nucleotides read TGTGCCAGCAGCTTGGGTCGGGACAGGGATATGAACACTGAAGCTTTCTTT. Its translation is CASSLGRDRDMNTEAFF.

The chain combines TRBV5-4 with TRBJ2-3, with 7 bases matching TRBD1. V shed 2 bases and J 4 bases; nucleotides not matched to a gene: 7. Germline CDR1 and CDR2: SGHNT and YYREEE (reference sequence). The CDR3 length is 15 residues. CDR3 bases: TGTGCCAGCAGCTTTACCGACAGGGCGGCAGATACGCAGTATTTT. Translating gives CASSFTDRAADTQYF.

The chain has TRBV7-9 and TRBJ1-2; D not certain. The CDR3 runs to 13 residues. The germline CDR1 and CDR2 sequences are SEHNR and FQNEAQ (reference sequence). Deletions cut 1 base from V and 5 bases from J, with 8 bases between. In DNA form, the CDR3 reads TGTGCCAGCAGCTTAGGGGCAGTATATGGCTACACCTTC. Translated: CASSLGAVYGYTF. The whole variable domain, remainder taken from reference TRBV7-9 and TRBJ1-2, is DTGVSQNPRHKITKRGQNVTFRCDPISEHNRLYWYRQTLGQGPEFLTYFQNEAQLEKSRLLSDRFSAERPKGSFSTLEIQRTEQGDSAMYLCASSLGAVYGYTFGSGTRLTVV.

The chain combines TRBV30 with TRBJ2-7; D gene unclear. Trimming took off 0 bases at V and 6 bases at J, with 15 bases between the two ends. The germline V gene has CDR1 GTSNPN and CDR2 SVGIG (reference sequence). The CDR3 totals 14 residues. The CDR3 loop is CAWSVHERSGEQYF. CDR3 nucleotides: TGTGCCTGGAGTGTACATGAGCGATCTGGCGAGCAGTACTTC.

This rearrangement joins TRBV7-9 to TRBJ2-4, with 7 bases identical to TRBD2. Germline CDR1 SEHNR, CDR2 FQNEAQ (reference sequence). V lost 5 bases, J lost 0 bases, and 10 bases stayed unmatched. The CDR3 is 17 amino acids. The CDR3 coding sequence is TGTGCCAGCAGCCCACGCTCGGGGGGAAGAGCCAAAAACATTCAGTACTTC. Translating gives CASSPRSGGRAKNIQYF.

The chain couples TRBV12-5 to TRBJ1-5; possible D gene TRBD1, 5 bases. Germline loops: CDR1 LGHNT, CDR2 FRNRAP. Trimming stripped 0 bases from V and 2 bases from J, with 8 bases between. The CDR3 contains 15 residues. The CDR3, as DNA: TGTGCTAGTGGTTTGGTAGCGGGGGGCAATCAGCCCCAGCATTTT. This gives the protein CASGLVAGGNQPQHF.

This chain links TRBV6-5 with TRBJ2-6; 8 nucleotides align to TRBD1. The CDR3 spans 15 residues. The V gene end was trimmed by 5 bases and the J gene end by 2 bases; junction bases not matched to a gene: 2. Germline CDR1 MNHEY, CDR2 SVGAGI. The CDR3 sequence: CASSQQGAGANVLTF. The DNA of the CDR3 is TGTGCCAGCAGTCAACAGGGGGCTGGGGCCAACGTCCTGACTTTC.

The rearrangement uses TRBV29-1 and TRBJ1-2, with D perhaps TRBD1 (6 bases). The CDR3 is made up of 14 amino acids. V dropped 6 bases and J dropped 2 bases, with 16 bases sitting between them. Germline CDR1 reads SQVTM; CDR2 reads ANQGSEA. The chain's CDR3 is CSVHNPQGNYGYTF. The DNA for the CDR3 is TGCAGCGTCCACAACCCACAGGGAAACTATGGCTACACCTTC.

The chain couples TRBV4-1 to TRBJ2-5; 7 bases align to TRBD2. Trimming cost V 4 bases and J 3 bases; bases outside gene matches: 11. Germline V gene lookup returns CDR1 MGHRA and CDR2 YSYEKL. The CDR3 loop spans 16 amino acids. The CDR3 region has the DNA TGCGCCAGCAGCCTTCGGGCGGGAGAGGAAAAAGAGACCCAGTACTTC. Protein: CASSLRAGEEKETQYF.

This chain links TRBV5-6 with TRBJ1-6; 9 bases align to TRBD1. This CDR3 contains 15 residues. Germline CDR1 reads SGHDT; CDR2 reads YYEEEE. The V gene end was trimmed by 0 bases and the J gene end by 8 bases; junction bases not matched to a gene: 3. The CDR3: CASSLVWDRDSPLHF. The CDR3 DNA sequence: TGTGCCAGCAGCTTGGTCTGGGACAGGGATTCACCCCTCCACTTT.

The chain couples TRBV4-1 to TRBJ2-3, with 9 nucleotides matching TRBD2. Germline V gives CDR1 MGHRA, CDR2 YSYEKL. The CDR3 has 17 amino acids. Trimming cost V 0 bases and J 6 bases; bases outside gene matches: 10. CDR3 sequence: CASSQDTGVAGEDTQYF. The CDR3 bases are TGCGCCAGCAGCCAAGACACCGGGGTAGCGGGGGAGGATACGCAGTATTTT.

The gene calls are TRBV13 and TRBJ2-7; no clear D. Germline assignment: CDR1 PRHDT and CDR2 FYEKMQ (reference sequence). Trimming took 3 bases from V and 5 from J, leaving 8 bases between them. The CDR3 is 12 amino acids. CDR3 DNA: TGTGCCAGCAGCTTGAACGGAGACGAGCAGTACTTC. This gives the protein CASSLNGDEQYF.

This clone appeared a few times. V and J are TRBV12-5 and TRBJ2-2; the D gene is possibly TRBD2 (6 bases). This CDR3 contains 15 residues. The ends were cut back, 6 bases at V and 0 bases at J, with 11 bases in the middle. The germline CDR1 and CDR2 sequences are LGHNT and FRNRAP. This CDR3 is CASGTRGSNTGELFF. In DNA form, the CDR3 reads TGTGCTAGTGGCACGCGGGGCTCGAACACCGGGGAGCTGTTTTTT.

As to this clone: Distinct nucleotide sequences in the sample also encode this CDR3. The rearrangement links TRBV18 to TRBJ2-3; D call uncertain. V was cut by 2 bases and J by 1 base, with 4 bases left in between. Germline loops: CDR1 KGHSH, CDR2 LQKENI. This CDR3 has 13 amino acids. The CDR3: CASSPSGTDTQYF. The CDR3 DNA reads TGTGCCAGCTCACCAAGCGGCACAGATACGCAGTATTTT.

The V gene is TRBV6-6, the J gene TRBJ1-3; 8 bases match TRBD1. The CDR3 is 17 residues long. Looked up from germline, CDR1 is MNHNY and CDR2 is SVGAGI (reference sequence). The junction had 13 bases not matched to a gene; V was cut back by 5 bases and J by 4 bases. The CDR3 coding sequence is TGTGCCAGCAGTCACCCAACCCAACAGGGGGGCGGAAACACCATATATTTT. Its protein product is CASSHPTQQGGGNTIYF.

The chain links TRBV27 to TRBJ2-1; D possibly corresponds to TRBD1 (6 bases). Germline CDR1 MNHEY, CDR2 SMNVEV (reference sequence). This CDR3 comprises 16 residues. Trimming removed 2 bases at V and 2 bases at J, with 13 bases between. CDR3 DNA: TGTGCCAGCAGTTTAAGCTCAGGGGACACCTACAATGAGCAGTTCTTC. This sequence encodes CASSLSSGDTYNEQFF.

This clone was recorded only once. The V gene is TRBV30, the J gene TRBJ2-1, with 7 positions matching TRBD2. V shed 5 bases and J 1 base; nucleotides not matched to a gene: 2. The CDR3 loop spans 13 amino acids. The germline gives CDR1 GTSNPN, CDR2 SVGIG (reference sequence). The CDR3 DNA sequence: TGTGCCTGGGGGACTATTTCCTACAATGAGCAGTTCTTC. It yields the protein CAWGTISYNEQFF. The full variable domain, completed using reference TRBV30 and TRBJ2-1, is SQTIHQWPATLVQPVGSPLSLECTVEGTSNPNLYWYRQAAGRGLQLLFYSVGIGQISSEVPQNLSASRPQDRQFILSSKKLLLSDSGFYLCAWGTISYNEQFFGPGTRLTVL.

The chain employs TRBV27 and TRBJ1-5; D remains unclear. Per germline, CDR1 MNHEY and CDR2 SMNVEV (reference sequence). The CDR3 has 14 residues. Trimming cost V 5 bases and J 4 bases, with 12 bases left between them. CDR3 DNA sequence: TGTGCCAGCAGTGGCGGAACCGGGAATCAGCCCCAGCATTTT. Translated: CASSGGTGNQPQHF.

This clone appeared a few times. V and J are TRBV7-9 and TRBJ1-2, with a tentative D call TRBD1 (6 bases). V shed 0 bases and J shed 4 bases, with 12 bases lying between them. Germline V CDR1 and CDR2: SEHNR, FQNEAQ (reference sequence). CDR3 size: 15 residues. The CDR3 sequence: CASSLAAVDSYGYTF. The CDR3 DNA reads as TGTGCCAGCAGCTTAGCAGCGGTGGACAGCTATGGCTACACCTTC. Variable domain in full (rest from reference TRBV7-9 and TRBJ1-2): DTGVSQNPRHKITKRGQNVTFRCDPISEHNRLYWYRQTLGQGPEFLTYFQNEAQLEKSRLLSDRFSAERPKGSFSTLEIQRTEQGDSAMYLCASSLAAVDSYGYTFGSGTRLTVV.

The chain couples TRBV5-4 to TRBJ1-1, with unresolved D. The CDR3 consists of 15 residues. Deletions cut 2 bases from V and 0 bases from J, with 11 bases between. Germline CDR1 SGHNT, CDR2 YYREEE (reference sequence). The DNA of the CDR3 is TGTGCCAGCAGCTTACCGGGTCCCCTGAACACTGAAGCTTTCTTT. Protein: CASSLPGPLNTEAFF.